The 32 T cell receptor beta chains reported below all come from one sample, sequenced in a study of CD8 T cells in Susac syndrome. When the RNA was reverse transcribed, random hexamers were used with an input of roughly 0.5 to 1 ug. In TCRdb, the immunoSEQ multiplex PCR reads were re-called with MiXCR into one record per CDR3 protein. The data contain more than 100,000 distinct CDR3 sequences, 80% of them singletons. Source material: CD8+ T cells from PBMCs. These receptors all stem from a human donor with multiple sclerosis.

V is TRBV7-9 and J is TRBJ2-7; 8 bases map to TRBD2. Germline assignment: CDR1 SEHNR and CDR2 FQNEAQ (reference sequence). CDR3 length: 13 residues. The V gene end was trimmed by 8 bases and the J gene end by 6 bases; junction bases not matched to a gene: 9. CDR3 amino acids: CASDLAGGFEQYF. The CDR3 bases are TGTGCCAGCGACCTTGCGGGGGGCTTCGAGCAGTACTTC.

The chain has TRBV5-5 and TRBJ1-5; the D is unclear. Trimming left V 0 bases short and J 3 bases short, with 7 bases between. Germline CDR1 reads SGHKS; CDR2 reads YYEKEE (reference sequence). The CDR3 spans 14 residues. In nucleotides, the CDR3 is TGTGCCAGCAGCTTGGAGACACTCAATCAGCCCCAGCATTTT. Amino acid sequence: CASSLETLNQPQHF.

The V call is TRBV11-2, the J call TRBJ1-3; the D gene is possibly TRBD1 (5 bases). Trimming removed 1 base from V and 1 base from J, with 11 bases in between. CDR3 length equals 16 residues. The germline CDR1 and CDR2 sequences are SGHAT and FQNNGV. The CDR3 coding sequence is TGTGCCAGCAGCTTAGGAGGTCCAGGGTCTGGAAACACCATATATTTT. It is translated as CASSLGGPGSGNTIYF.

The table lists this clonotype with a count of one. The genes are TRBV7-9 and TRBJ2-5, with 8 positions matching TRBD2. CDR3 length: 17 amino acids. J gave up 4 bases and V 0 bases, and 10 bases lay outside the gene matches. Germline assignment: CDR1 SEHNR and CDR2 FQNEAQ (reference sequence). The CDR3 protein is CASSLAHGGARAETQYF. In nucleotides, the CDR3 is TGTGCCAGCAGCTTAGCGCACGGGGGGGCCAGGGCAGAGACCCAGTACTTC.

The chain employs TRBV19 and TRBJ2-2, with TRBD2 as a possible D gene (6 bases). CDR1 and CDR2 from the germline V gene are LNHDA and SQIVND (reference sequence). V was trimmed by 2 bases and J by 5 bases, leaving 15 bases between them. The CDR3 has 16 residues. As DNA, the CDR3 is TGTGCCAGTAGTATATTTTGGGGGGAGCGGACCGGGGAGCTGTTTTTT. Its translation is CASSIFWGERTGELFF.

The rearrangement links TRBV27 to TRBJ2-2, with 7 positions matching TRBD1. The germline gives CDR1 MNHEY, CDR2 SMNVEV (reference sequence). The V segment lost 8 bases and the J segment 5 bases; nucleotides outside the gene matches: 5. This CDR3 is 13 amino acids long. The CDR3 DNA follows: TGTGCCAGCCGGACAGGTACAACCGGGGAGCTGTTTTTT. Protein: CASRTGTTGELFF.

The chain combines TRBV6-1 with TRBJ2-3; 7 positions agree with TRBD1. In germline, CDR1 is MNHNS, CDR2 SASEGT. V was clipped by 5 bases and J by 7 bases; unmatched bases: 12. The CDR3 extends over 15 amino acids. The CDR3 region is CASSLGSTGYNTQYF. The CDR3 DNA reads TGTGCCAGCAGTCTTGGGTCGACAGGGTACAATACGCAGTATTTT.

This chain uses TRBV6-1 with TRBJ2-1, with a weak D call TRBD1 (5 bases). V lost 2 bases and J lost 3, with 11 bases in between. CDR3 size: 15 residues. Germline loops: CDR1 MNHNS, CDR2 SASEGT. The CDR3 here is CASSEYAGNYNEQFF. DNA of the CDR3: TGTGCCAGCAGTGAATATGCAGGGAACTACAATGAGCAGTTCTTC.

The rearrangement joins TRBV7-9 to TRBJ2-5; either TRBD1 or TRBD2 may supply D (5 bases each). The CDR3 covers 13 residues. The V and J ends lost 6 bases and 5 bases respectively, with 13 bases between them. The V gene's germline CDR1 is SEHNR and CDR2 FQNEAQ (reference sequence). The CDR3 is CASSVDWGETQYF. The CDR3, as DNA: TGTGCCAGCAGTGTTGATTGGGGGGAGACCCAGTACTTC.

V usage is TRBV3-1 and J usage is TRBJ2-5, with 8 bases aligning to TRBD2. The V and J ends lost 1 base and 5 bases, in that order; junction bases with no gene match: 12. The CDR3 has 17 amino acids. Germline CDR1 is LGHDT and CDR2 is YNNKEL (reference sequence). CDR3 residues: CASSQVGTAGGRETQYF. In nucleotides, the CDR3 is TGTGCCAGCAGCCAAGTTGGTACGGCGGGGGGTCGGGAGACCCAGTACTTC.

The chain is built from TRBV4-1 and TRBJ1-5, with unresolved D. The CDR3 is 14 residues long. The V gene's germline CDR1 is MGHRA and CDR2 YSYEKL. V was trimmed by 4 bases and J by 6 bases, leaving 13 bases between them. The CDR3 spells CASSPPGSGQPQHF. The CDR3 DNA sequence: TGCGCCAGCAGCCCCCCCGGGTCGGGTCAGCCCCAGCATTTT.

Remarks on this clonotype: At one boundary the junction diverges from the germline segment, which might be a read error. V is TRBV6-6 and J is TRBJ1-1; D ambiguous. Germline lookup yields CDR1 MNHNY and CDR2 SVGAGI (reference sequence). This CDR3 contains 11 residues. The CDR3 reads CAGSGSTEAFF. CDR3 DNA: TGTGCCGGCAGTGGGTCCACTGAAGCTTTCTTT.

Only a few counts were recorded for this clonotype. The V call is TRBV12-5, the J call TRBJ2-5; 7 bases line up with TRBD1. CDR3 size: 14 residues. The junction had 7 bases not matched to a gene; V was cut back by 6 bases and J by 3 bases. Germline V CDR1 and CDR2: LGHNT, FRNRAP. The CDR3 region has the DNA TGTGCTAGTGGCCCGAGGACAGGTGAAGAGACCCAGTACTTC. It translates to CASGPRTGEETQYF.

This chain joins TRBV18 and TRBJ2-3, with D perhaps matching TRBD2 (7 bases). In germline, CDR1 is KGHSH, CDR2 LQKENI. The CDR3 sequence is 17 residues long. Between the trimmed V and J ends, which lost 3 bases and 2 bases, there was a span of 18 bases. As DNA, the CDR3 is TGTGCCAGCTCACCTCCGAGTCATGGGGGGGCCACAGATACGCAGTATTTT. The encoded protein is CASSPPSHGGATDTQYF.

CDR3 in DNA: TGTGCCAGCAGCTCCGGGACGCCTTCCTACAATGAGCAGTTCTTC. It yields the protein CASSSGTPSYNEQFF. The J gene is TRBJ2-1, the V gene TRBV28, with D possibly being TRBD1 or TRBD2 (5 bases each). The CDR3 covers 15 residues. Trimming cost V 6 bases and J 1 base, with 13 bases left between them. Germline lookup yields CDR1 MDHEN and CDR2 SYDVKM.

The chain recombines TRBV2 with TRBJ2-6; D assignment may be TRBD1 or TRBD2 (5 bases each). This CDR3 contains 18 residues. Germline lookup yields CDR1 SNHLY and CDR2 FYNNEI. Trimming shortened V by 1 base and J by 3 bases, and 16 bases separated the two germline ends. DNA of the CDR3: TGTGCCAGCAGTGAAGATGGAGAGGGGCTACTTGGGGCCAACGTCCTGACTTTC. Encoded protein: CASSEDGEGLLGANVLTF.

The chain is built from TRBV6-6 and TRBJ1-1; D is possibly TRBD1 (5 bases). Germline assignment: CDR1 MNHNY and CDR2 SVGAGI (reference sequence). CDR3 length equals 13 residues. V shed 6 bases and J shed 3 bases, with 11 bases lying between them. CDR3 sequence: CASSAGTDTEAFF. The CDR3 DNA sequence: TGTGCCAGCAGCGCAGGGACGGACACTGAAGCTTTCTTT.

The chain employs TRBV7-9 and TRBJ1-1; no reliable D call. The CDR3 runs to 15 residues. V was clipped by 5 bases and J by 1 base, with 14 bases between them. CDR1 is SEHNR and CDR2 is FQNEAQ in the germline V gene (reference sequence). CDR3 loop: CASSLAKDSNTEAFF. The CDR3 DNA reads TGTGCCAGCAGCCTGGCCAAAGACTCGAACACTGAAGCTTTCTTT.

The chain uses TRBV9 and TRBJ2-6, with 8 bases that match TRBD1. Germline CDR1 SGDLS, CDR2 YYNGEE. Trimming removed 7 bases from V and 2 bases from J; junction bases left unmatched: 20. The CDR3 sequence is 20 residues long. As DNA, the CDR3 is TGTGCCAGCGCCAGGGGGCCACCGCTTGCCCCCTTTACTGGGGCCAACGTCCTGACTTTC. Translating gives CASARGPPLAPFTGANVLTF.

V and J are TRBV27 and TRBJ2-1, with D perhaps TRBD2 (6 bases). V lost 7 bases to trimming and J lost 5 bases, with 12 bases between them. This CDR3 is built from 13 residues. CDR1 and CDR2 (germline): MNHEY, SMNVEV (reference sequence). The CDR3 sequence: CASTKTRDNEQFF. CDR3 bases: TGTGCCAGCACCAAGACTAGAGACAATGAGCAGTTCTTC.

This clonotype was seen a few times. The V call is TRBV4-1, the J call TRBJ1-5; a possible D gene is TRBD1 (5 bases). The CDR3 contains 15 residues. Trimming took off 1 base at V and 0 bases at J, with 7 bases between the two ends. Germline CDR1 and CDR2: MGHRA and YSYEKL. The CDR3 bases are TGCGCCAGCAGCCAAGGGCAGGGTAGCAATCAGCCCCAGCATTTT. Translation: CASSQGQGSNQPQHF.

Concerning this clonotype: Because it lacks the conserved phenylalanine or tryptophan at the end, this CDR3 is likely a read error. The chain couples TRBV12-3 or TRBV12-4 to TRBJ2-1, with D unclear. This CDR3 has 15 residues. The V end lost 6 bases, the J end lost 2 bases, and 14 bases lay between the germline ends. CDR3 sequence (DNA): TGTGCCAGCAGCCCCGACTCCAACCCCTACAATGAGCAGTTCCTC. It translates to CASSPDSNPYNEQFL.

The CDR3 reads CASSILAGGDTQYF. The CDR3 DNA sequence: TGTGCCAGCAGCATACTAGCGGGGGGGGATACGCAGTATTTT. This chain connects TRBV11-2 to TRBJ2-3, with 13 bases identical to TRBD2. Germline CDR1 SGHAT, CDR2 FQNNGV. The length of the CDR3 is 14 residues. V lost 5 bases to trimming and J lost 6 bases; unmatched junction nucleotides: 2.

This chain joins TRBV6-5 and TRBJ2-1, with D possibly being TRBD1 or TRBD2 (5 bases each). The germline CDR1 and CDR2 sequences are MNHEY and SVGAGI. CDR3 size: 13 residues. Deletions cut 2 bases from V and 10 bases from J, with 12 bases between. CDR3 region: CASSYEIGDEQFF. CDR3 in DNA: TGTGCCAGCAGTTACGAAATAGGGGACGAGCAGTTCTTC.

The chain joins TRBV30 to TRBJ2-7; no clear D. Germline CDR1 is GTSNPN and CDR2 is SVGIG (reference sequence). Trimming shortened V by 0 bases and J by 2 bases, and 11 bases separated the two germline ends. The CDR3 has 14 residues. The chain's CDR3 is CAWSVRGRTYEQYF. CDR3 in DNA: TGTGCCTGGAGTGTACGAGGCAGAACCTACGAGCAGTACTTC.

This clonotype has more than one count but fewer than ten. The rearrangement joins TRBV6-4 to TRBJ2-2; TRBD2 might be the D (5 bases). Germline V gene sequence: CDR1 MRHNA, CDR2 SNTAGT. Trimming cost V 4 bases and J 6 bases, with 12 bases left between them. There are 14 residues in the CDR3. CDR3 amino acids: CASSVSSSAGELFF. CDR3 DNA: TGTGCCAGCAGTGTTTCTAGCTCCGCCGGGGAGCTGTTTTTT.

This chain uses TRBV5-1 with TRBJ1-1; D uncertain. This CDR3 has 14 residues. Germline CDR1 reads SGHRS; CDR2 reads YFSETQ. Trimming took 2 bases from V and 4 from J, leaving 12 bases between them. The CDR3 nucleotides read TGCGCCAGCAGCTTCATGGACGTTGCCACTGAAGCTTTCTTT. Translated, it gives CASSFMDVATEAFF.

The CDR3 bases are TGTGCCAGCAGCTTTGGGGGAGGGGATACGCAGTATTTT. It encodes CASSFGGGDTQYF. The V gene is TRBV7-3, the J gene TRBJ2-3, with 7 positions matching TRBD2. The junction had 3 bases not matched to a gene; V was cut back by 3 bases and J by 6 bases. Germline CDR1 SGHTA, CDR2 FQGTGA. This CDR3 region has 13 residues.

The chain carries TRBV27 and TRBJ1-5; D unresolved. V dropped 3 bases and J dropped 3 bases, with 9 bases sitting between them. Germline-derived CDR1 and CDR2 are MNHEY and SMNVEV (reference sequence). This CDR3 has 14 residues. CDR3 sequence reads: CASSLDGYNQPQHF. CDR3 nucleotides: TGTGCCAGCAGTTTGGACGGCTACAATCAGCCCCAGCATTTT.

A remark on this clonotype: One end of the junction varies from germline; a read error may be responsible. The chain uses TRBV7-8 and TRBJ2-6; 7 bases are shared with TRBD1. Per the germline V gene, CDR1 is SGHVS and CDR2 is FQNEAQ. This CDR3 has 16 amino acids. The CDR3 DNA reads TGTGCCAGCAGCTTCTTTACAGGGGCTGGGGCCAACGTCCTGATTTTC. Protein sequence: CASSFFTGAGANVLIF.

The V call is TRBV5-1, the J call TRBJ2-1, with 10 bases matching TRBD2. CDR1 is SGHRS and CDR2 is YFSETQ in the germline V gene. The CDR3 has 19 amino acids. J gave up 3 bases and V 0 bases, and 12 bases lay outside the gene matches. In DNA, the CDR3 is TGCGCCAGCAGCTTGGAGGGAATTGAGCTAGCGGGGGACTACAATGAGCAGTTCTTC. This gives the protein CASSLEGIELAGDYNEQFF.

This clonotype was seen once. CDR3 sequence: CASSYWQGAYEQYF. CDR3 sequence (DNA): TGTGCCAGCAGTTACTGGCAGGGGGCCTACGAGCAGTACTTC. This chain joins TRBV6-2 or TRBV6-3 and TRBJ2-7, with 7 nucleotides matching TRBD1. Germline V gives CDR1 MNHEY, CDR2 SVGEGT. The CDR3 length is 14 residues. V was pared by 1 base and J by 2 bases, with 2 bases of the junction left unmatched.